The next 30 T cell receptor beta chains were all read from a single sample in a study of identical twins. TCRdb re-called the 5' RACE reads with MiXCR, one entry per CDR3 protein. The sample contains roughly 500,000 distinct CDR3 sequences, 22% of which appear only once. This same sample was also taken into another study, of T cells expressing NK-cell markers.

Sequencing input: CD4+ T cells sorted from blood. The receptors shown here come from a woman younger than 35 in good health.

The CDR3 sequence: CATRGVEVKDTQYF. DNA for the CDR3: TGTGCCACCCGGGGAGTTGAGGTGAAAGATACGCAGTATTTT. V is TRBV10-3 and J is TRBJ2-3, with a weak D call TRBD2 (5 bases). The CDR3 runs to 14 residues. Germline V CDR1 and CDR2: ENHRY, SYGVKD. The V and J ends lost 10 bases and 5 bases respectively, with 19 bases between them.

The sample holds a few counts of this clonotype. This sequence joins TRBV27 and TRBJ1-1, with a weak D call TRBD1 (5 bases). CDR3 length equals 13 residues. Germline V gene data show CDR1 as MNHEY and CDR2 as SMNVEV (reference sequence). V lost 8 bases and J lost 4, with 14 bases in between. Here the CDR3 reads CASSSPGRTEAFF. CDR3 nucleotides: TGTGCCAGCTCTTCCCCGGGGCGCACTGAAGCTTTCTTT.

The V call is TRBV20-1, the J call TRBJ2-1; 8 nucleotides line up with TRBD2. V was pared by 2 bases and J by 1 base, with 4 bases of the junction left unmatched. Germline V gene data show CDR1 as DFQATT and CDR2 as SNEGSKA (reference sequence). The CDR3 is 15 residues long. CDR3 protein: CSARQAGVSYNEQFF. For the CDR3, the DNA is TGCAGTGCTAGACAAGCGGGGGTGTCCTACAATGAGCAGTTCTTC.

This clonotype appeared a few times. The gene calls are TRBV10-3 and TRBJ2-2, with D perhaps TRBD2 (5 bases). V was pared by 11 bases and J by 0 bases, with 22 bases between. The CDR3 is 17 amino acids. Germline V gives CDR1 ENHRY, CDR2 SYGVKD. The CDR3 sequence: CAVKKGVGLTNTGELFF. DNA of the CDR3: TGTGCCGTCAAAAAGGGAGTGGGCTTGACGAACACCGGGGAGCTGTTTTTT.

The rearrangement joins TRBV6-1 to TRBJ2-1; 12 positions agree with TRBD2. Trimming cost V 5 bases and J 7 bases; bases outside gene matches: 9. The CDR3 consists of 16 residues. Germline V lookup: CDR1 MNHNS, CDR2 SASEGT. CDR3 protein: CASSPPRLAGVNEQFF. As DNA, the CDR3 is TGTGCCAGCAGTCCCCCCCGACTAGCGGGGGTTAATGAGCAGTTCTTC.

The V call is TRBV4-3, the J call TRBJ2-7; D is unresolved. V was cut by 4 bases and J by 0 bases, with 7 bases left in between. There are 13 residues in the CDR3. Germline V CDR1 and CDR2: LGHNA, YSLEER. This CDR3 is CASSLKSSYEQYF. In nucleotides, the CDR3 is TGCGCCAGCAGCCTAAAAAGCTCCTACGAGCAGTACTTC.

A few counts support this clonotype. The genes are TRBV5-1 and TRBJ1-1, with 10 bases aligning to TRBD1. CDR1 is SGHRS, CDR2 YFSETQ, per germline. V gave up 4 bases and J gave up 5 bases; unmatched junction bases: 8. CDR3 size: 15 residues. CDR3 sequence reads: CASSRQGAGRTEAFF. DNA for the CDR3: TGCGCCAGCAGCCGACAGGGGGCCGGAAGGACTGAAGCTTTCTTT.

This clonotype was observed many times. J is TRBJ2-3 and V is TRBV2; TRBD2 might be the D (6 bases). The CDR3 is 14 amino acids. The germline V and J ends were trimmed by 1 base and 3 bases, with 8 bases remaining between them. CDR1 and CDR2 from the germline V gene are SNHLY and FYNNEI. This chain's CDR3 is CASSEGGGTDTQYF. The CDR3 DNA reads as TGTGCCAGCAGTGAAGGAGGAGGGACAGATACGCAGTATTTT.

The chain carries TRBV2 and TRBJ2-7; 7 bases line up with TRBD1. Germline V CDR1 and CDR2: SNHLY, FYNNEI. Trimming took 7 bases from V and 2 from J; bases not matched to a gene: 11. This CDR3 is 15 amino acids long. CDR3 DNA: TGTGCCAGCATTCCCGACAGGGTGAAGGCCTACGAGCAGTACTTC. Amino acid sequence: CASIPDRVKAYEQYF.

The chain uses TRBV20-1 and TRBJ2-6; D gene unclear. V dropped 7 bases and J dropped 0 bases, with 4 bases sitting between them. The CDR3 loop spans 12 amino acids. Germline assignment: CDR1 DFQATT and CDR2 SNEGSKA (reference sequence). This CDR3 is CSVPSGANVLTF. The CDR3 DNA follows: TGCAGTGTCCCCTCTGGGGCCAACGTCCTGACTTTC.

This clonotype came up many times. The chain links TRBV5-1 to TRBJ2-7, with TRBD1 matching 8 bases. Germline CDR1 and CDR2: SGHRS and YFSETQ. The J segment lost 5 bases and the V segment lost 4 bases, leaving 11 bases of the junction unmatched. The CDR3 covers 15 residues. CDR3 amino acids: CASSVPDRVVNEQYF. CDR3 DNA sequence: TGCGCCAGCAGCGTTCCGGACAGGGTTGTCAACGAGCAGTACTTC.

The chain combines TRBV7-2 with TRBJ2-2; D call uncertain. The CDR3 totals 14 residues. Trimming removed 7 bases at V and 0 bases at J, with 9 bases between. Germline lookup yields CDR1 SGHTA and CDR2 FQGNSA. This CDR3 reads CASNPNPNTGELFF. In DNA form, the CDR3 reads TGTGCCAGCAACCCCAACCCGAACACCGGGGAGCTGTTTTTT.

The CDR3 sequence: CASSPTSGRNEQFF. The CDR3 DNA sequence: TGTGCCAGCAGCCCGACTAGCGGGAGAAATGAGCAGTTCTTC. J is TRBJ2-1 and V is TRBV11-2, with 12 bases identical to TRBD2. The junction had 3 bases not matched to a gene; V was cut back by 5 bases and J by 7 bases. The germline V gene has CDR1 SGHAT and CDR2 FQNNGV. There are 14 residues in the CDR3.

This clonotype has a handful of counts. The chain employs TRBV5-8 and TRBJ2-3; no firm D call. The CDR3 has 14 amino acids. Germline CDR1 reads SGHTS; CDR2 reads YDEGEE. Deletions cut 0 bases from V and 4 bases from J, with 9 bases between. The chain's CDR3 is CASSLAPGADTQYF. The CDR3 nucleotides read TGTGCCAGCAGCTTGGCACCCGGCGCAGATACGCAGTATTTT. Filled out from reference TRBV5-8 and TRBJ2-3, the complete variable domain reads EAGVTQSPTHLIKTRGQQATLRCSPISGHTSVYWYQQALGLGLQFLLWYDEGEERNRGNFPPRFSGRQFPNYSSELNVNALELEDSALYLCASSLAPGADTQYFGPGTRLTVL.

This chain joins TRBV5-1 and TRBJ2-1, with TRBD2 identical over 12 bases. CDR3 length equals 14 residues. From germline, CDR1 is SGHRS and CDR2 YFSETQ. J lost 8 bases, V lost 4 bases, and 4 bases had no gene match. CDR3 nucleotides: TGCGCCAGCAGCCTACGGACTAGCGGGGATGAGCAGTTCTTC. It translates to CASSLRTSGDEQFF. Combining the CDR3 with reference TRBV5-1 and TRBJ2-1 gives the whole variable domain KAGVTQTPRYLIKTRGQQVTLSCSPISGHRSVSWYQQTPGQGLQFLFEYFSETQRNKGNFPGRFSGRQFSNSRSEMNVSTLELGDSALYLCASSLRTSGDEQFFGPGTRLTVL.

This clonotype occurred a few times. This chain connects TRBV5-6 to TRBJ1-2; D gene uncertain. In germline, CDR1 is SGHDT, CDR2 YYEEEE. The CDR3 is 12 amino acids. Trimming removed 3 bases at V and 5 bases at J, with 8 bases between. The CDR3 nucleotides are TGTGCCAGCAGCTCCCGGTTTTATGGCTACACCTTC. This gives the protein CASSSRFYGYTF.

The chain combines TRBV2 with TRBJ2-6, with TRBD1 identical over 9 bases. This CDR3 is built from 17 residues. V shed 6 bases and J 0 bases; nucleotides not matched to a gene: 6. The germline CDR1 and CDR2 sequences are SNHLY and FYNNEI. CDR3 nucleotide sequence: TGTGCCAGCAGACAGGGGGCCAATCTCTCTGGGGCCAACGTCCTGACTTTC. Amino acids: CASRQGANLSGANVLTF.

The chain is built from TRBV9 and TRBJ2-1; D possibly corresponds to TRBD2 (5 bases). The CDR3 spans 14 residues. Per the germline V gene, CDR1 is SGDLS and CDR2 is YYNGEE. Trimming stripped 0 bases from V and 5 bases from J, with 9 bases between. Here the CDR3 DNA reads TGTGCCAGCAGCGTAGTCGAGGGCCACAATGAGCAGTTCTTC. It translates to CASSVVEGHNEQFF.

The table lists this clonotype with a few counts. The rearrangement joins TRBV20-1 to TRBJ1-1; no reliable D call. The CDR3 is 12 amino acids. From germline, CDR1 is DFQATT and CDR2 SNEGSKA (reference sequence). Trimming left V 3 bases short and J 3 bases short, with 8 bases between. CDR3 bases: TGCAGTGCTAGGTATAGGGACACTGAAGCTTTCTTT. Translation gives CSARYRDTEAFF.

The chain uses TRBV11-3 and TRBJ1-1; TRBD1 might be the D (5 bases). Looked up from germline, CDR1 is SGHNT and CDR2 is YENEEA. The CDR3 spans 14 residues. V gave up 3 bases and J gave up 4 bases, with 12 bases separating them. This chain's CDR3 is CASSFILQGTEAFF. The CDR3 DNA reads TGTGCCAGCAGCTTCATCCTCCAGGGCACTGAAGCTTTCTTT.

The chain recombines TRBV15 with TRBJ1-1, with 9 bases lining up with TRBD1. CDR3 length equals 16 residues. In germline, CDR1 is LNHNV, CDR2 YYDKDF (reference sequence). After removal of 1 base from V and 3 bases from J, the junction contained 6 bases not matched to a gene. DNA of the CDR3: TGTGCCACCAGCAGAGGGAGGGGACAGGGCGACACTGAAGCTTTCTTT. It specifies CATSRGRGQGDTEAFF.

This clonotype was seen more than once but under ten times. This chain joins TRBV7-9 and TRBJ2-3; possibly TRBD1 or TRBD2 for D (5 bases each). CDR1 and CDR2 from the germline V gene are SEHNR and FQNEAQ (reference sequence). Trimming removed 1 base from V and 8 bases from J, with 13 bases in between. CDR3 size: 14 residues. The CDR3 DNA sequence: TGTGCCAGCAGCTTAGGAGCTGAGAGGGGTACGCAGTATTTT. It yields the protein CASSLGAERGTQYF. Using reference TRBV7-9 and TRBJ2-3 for the parts outside the CDR3, the full variable domain is DTGVSQNPRHKITKRGQNVTFRCDPISEHNRLYWYRQTLGQGPEFLTYFQNEAQLEKSRLLSDRFSAERPKGSFSTLEIQRTEQGDSAMYLCASSLGAERGTQYFGPGTRLTVL.

This chain connects TRBV2 to TRBJ2-7; 11 nucleotides align to TRBD2. The trim removed 4 bases at V and 0 bases at J, leaving 2 bases unmatched. Germline lookup yields CDR1 SNHLY and CDR2 FYNNEI. CDR3 size: 15 residues. This CDR3 reads CASSGTSGSSYEQYF. The CDR3 region has the DNA TGTGCCAGCAGTGGTACTAGCGGGAGCTCCTACGAGCAGTACTTC.

This clonotype was seen more than once but under ten times. The chain combines TRBV2 with TRBJ1-5, with D possibly TRBD1 on 6 matching bases. This CDR3 is built from 13 residues. Germline V gives CDR1 SNHLY, CDR2 FYNNEI. Trimming removed 8 bases from V and 5 bases from J, with 13 bases in between. CDR3 sequence reads: CASGGQPYQPQHF. CDR3 sequence (DNA): TGTGCCAGCGGTGGACAGCCCTATCAGCCCCAGCATTTT.

This clonotype was seen a handful of times. This chain joins TRBV7-9 and TRBJ2-1, with D uncertain. CDR3 length: 12 residues. Germline V gene sequence: CDR1 SEHNR, CDR2 FQNEAQ (reference sequence). Trimming left V 6 bases short and J 15 bases short, with 18 bases between. The DNA of the CDR3 is TGTGCCAGCAGTTTAACCAACGGGCCCGGGTTCTTC. Translated: CASSLTNGPGFF.

This clonotype was recorded a few times. In DNA form, the CDR3 reads TGCAGTGCTAGCCGGGTCCTAGACAATGAGCAGTTCTTC. Its translation: CSASRVLDNEQFF. The V call is TRBV20-1, the J call TRBJ2-1; D is unresolved. The CDR3 extends over 13 amino acids. The germline V gene encodes CDR1 DFQATT and CDR2 SNEGSKA (reference sequence). The V end lost 3 bases, the J end lost 5 bases, and 11 bases lay between the germline ends.

The chain joins TRBV7-2 to TRBJ2-7; 12 bases align to TRBD2. Germline CDR1 reads SGHTA; CDR2 reads FQGNSA. V gave up 5 bases and J gave up 3 bases; unmatched junction bases: 11. The CDR3 has 17 amino acids. CDR3 DNA: TGTGCCAGCAGCCGTCTATTACTAGCGGGAGGCTTCTACGAGCAGTACTTC. Its translation: CASSRLLLAGGFYEQYF.

This rearrangement joins TRBV11-2 to TRBJ1-2; 7 bases are a match to TRBD1. The germline V gene encodes CDR1 SGHAT and CDR2 FQNNGV. Trimming removed 5 bases from V and 8 bases from J; junction bases left unmatched: 8. This CDR3 is built from 13 residues. CDR3 coding DNA: TGTGCCAGCAGCCTCGACAGGGTAGGGGGCTACACCTTC. Translated: CASSLDRVGGYTF.

The chain recombines TRBV2 with TRBJ2-1; 8 positions agree with TRBD2. J was trimmed by 8 bases and V by 6 bases; bases with no gene match: 9. There are 14 residues in the CDR3. From germline, CDR1 is SNHLY and CDR2 FYNNEI. This CDR3 reads CASRDNWRGDEQFF. CDR3 nucleotide sequence: TGTGCCAGCAGAGATAACTGGCGGGGGGATGAGCAGTTCTTC.

The V call is TRBV5-4, the J call TRBJ2-5; 8 nucleotides agree with TRBD2. In germline, CDR1 is SGHNT, CDR2 YYREEE (reference sequence). The CDR3 length is 14 residues. Trimming removed 4 bases from V and 5 bases from J; junction bases left unmatched: 7. The CDR3 DNA reads TGTGCCAGCAGCACGGGGGGGCTAGGGGAGACCCAGTACTTC. It specifies CASSTGGLGETQYF.